The entry below describes one T cell receptor beta chain. As yet, its antigen is unknown. TCRdb keeps only in-frame clones here, not all; method: immunoSEQ multiplex PCR. The sample gives about 63,000 clones, 75% to 90% of which show up once; around 3.8% is in the top ten. This sample was taken from a study of siplizumab effects on memory and regulatory T cells. Study-wide results and caveats: Alloreactive sequences from unstimulated CD4+ memory cells fell significantly with siplizumab. Contribution to the alloresponse seemed major for naive T cells, which also seemed more diverse than memory cells.

V was trimmed by 7 bases and J by 0 bases, leaving 12 bases between them. The CDR3 spans 14 residues. Germline CDR1 reads SNHLY; CDR2 reads FYNNEI. The sample comprised memory CD4+ T cells sorted from blood. The rearrangement joins TRBV2 to TRBJ1-1; D remains ambiguous. The source of this sequence is a human donor in good health. The CDR3 region has the DNA TGTGCCAGCAAGGTGGGCATCGTGAACACTGAAGCTTTCTTT. Its translation: CASKVGIVNTEAFF.